This section outlines one T cell receptor beta chain sequence together with its context. This entry belongs to a study of cytomegalovirus exposure and HLA in healthy donors. The PCR employed 60 Vbeta primers together with 13 Jbeta primers. Here immunoSEQ multiplex PCR was the method, and the copy in TCRdb shows in-frame clones only, minus some. The sample contains tens of thousands of clones, around 78% of which appear only once. The CDR3 is made up of 14 amino acids. Germline V gene sequence: CDR1 SQVTM, CDR2 ANQGSEA. Deletions cut 4 bases from V and 2 bases from J, with 15 bases between. The clonotype comes from a man aged 40-49 years in good health and CMV-seronegative. This rearrangement joins TRBV29-1 to TRBJ2-7; D possibly corresponds to TRBD2 (6 bases). The sequencing sample was made of PBMCs. The CDR3, as DNA: TGCAGCGTTGGTTATCTAGCGAACCCCTACGAGCAGTACTTC. Translated, it gives CSVGYLANPYEQYF.